The rows below give T cell receptor beta chains drawn from one sample of a study of CD8 T cells in ankylosing spondylitis. TCRdb reanalysed the 5' RACE reads using MiXCR and keeps one entry per CDR3 protein. The data contain more than 300,000 distinct CDR3 sequences, 11% of them singletons. The sample was blood, either unsorted or a sorted T cell fraction (not recorded which). These receptors were taken from a female donor with ankylosing spondylitis or in good health (not recorded which). Each CDR3 is given with its conserved first and last residue. A D gene is named only where the DNA matches it firmly. The size field is filled for only some rows; it gives once, few, many or a size class.

d_gene	abundance	v_gene	j_gene	CDR3aa	CDR3nt
NA	few	TRBV27	TRBJ2-1	CASSLPIGLITLDEQFF	TGTGCCAGCAGTTTACCAATAGGCCTAATAACTTTAGATGAGCAGTTCTTC
NA	many	TRBV11-2	TRBJ1-2	CASSLVAGSSYTF	TGTGCCAGCAGCTTAGTAGCTGGGAGTAGCTACACCTTC
TRBD1	many	TRBV24-1	TRBJ1-2	CATSGDRAYGYTF	TGTGCCACCAGTGGGGACAGGGCCTATGGCTACACCTTC
NA	many	TRBV20-1	TRBJ2-1	CSARATRSYNEQFF	TGCAGTGCTAGGGCCACCCGCTCCTACAATGAGCAGTTCTTC
TRBD2	many	TRBV29-1	TRBJ2-2	CSARSGAGELFF	TGCAGCGCCCGAAGCGGGGCTGGGGAGCTGTTTTTT
NA	many	TRBV20-1	TRBJ1-3	CSARTGSDTIYF	TGCAGTGCTAGGACAGGCAGCGACACCATATATTTT
NA	many	TRBV11-2	TRBJ2-7	CASSLEVRHSRSYEQYF	TGTGCCAGCAGCTTAGAAGTTAGGCACTCACGCTCCTACGAGCAGTACTTC
TRBD1	many	TRBV29-1	TRBJ2-1	CSWTGGISYNEQFF	TGCAGCTGGACAGGGGGCATTTCCTACAATGAGCAGTTCTTC
NA	NA	TRBV7-9	TRBJ2-7	CASSPGPGVVSSYEQYF	TGTGCCAGCAGCCCAGGGCCGGGGGTGGTAAGTTCCTACGAGCAGTACTTC
NA	many	TRBV1	TRBJ2-1	CTSKAAEQFF	TGCACCAGCAAAGCGGCTGAGCAGTTCTTC
NA	many	TRBV5-1	TRBJ2-2	CASSLADTGELFF	TGCGCCAGCAGCTTGGCGGACACCGGGGAGCTGTTTTTT
NA	few	TRBV7-9	TRBJ1-2	CASTPPDRAYGYTF	TGTGCCAGCACCCCCCCGGACCGTGCCTATGGCTACACCTTC
NA	NA	TRBV5-1	TRBJ1-1	CASSLSTAVREAFF	TGCGCCAGCAGCTTGTCGACAGCCGTTCGTGAAGCTTTCTTT
NA	NA	TRBV3-1	TRBJ1-1	CASSPYRGVNTEAFF	TGTGCCAGCAGCCCTTACCGGGGGGTGAACACTGAAGCTTTCTTT
TRBD1	many	TRBV18	TRBJ1-2	CASSLRWDRGPHGYTF	TGTGCCAGCTCACTCCGTTGGGACAGGGGGCCCCATGGCTACACCTTC
NA	many	TRBV20-1	TRBJ1-2	CSAIGLNPRAF	TGCAGTGCTATCGGATTGAACCCTAGGGCCTTC
NA	few	TRBV7-9	TRBJ1-1	CASSPPTENTEAFF	TGTGCCAGCAGCCCACCGACGGAGAACACTGAAGCTTTCTTT
TRBD2	many	TRBV20-1	TRBJ2-1	CSAGLLAGVNEQFF	TGCAGTGCTGGTCTACTAGCGGGAGTTAATGAGCAGTTCTTC
NA	few	TRBV20-1	TRBJ2-3	CSARAIASDTQYF	TGCAGTGCTAGAGCAATTGCATCAGATACGCAGTATTTT
NA	many	TRBV6-5	TRBJ2-5	CASSYIRTQETQYF	TGTGCCAGCAGTTACATCCGGACACAAGAGACCCAGTACTTC
NA	few	TRBV9	TRBJ1-5	CASSVTGTENQPQHF	TGTGCCAGCAGCGTGACCGGGACCGAGAATCAGCCCCAGCATTTT
TRBD1	NA	TRBV5-1	TRBJ2-3	CASGIGQASTDTQYF	TGCGCCAGCGGCATAGGACAGGCGTCCACAGATACGCAGTATTTT
NA	few	TRBV6-1	TRBJ1-4	CASSSNQPGSTNEKLFF	TGTGCCAGCAGCTCTAACCAGCCCGGTTCAACTAATGAAAAACTGTTTTTT
NA	few	TRBV5-1	TRBJ2-5	CASRVRGGAPQETQYF	TGCGCCAGCAGGGTAAGGGGGGGCGCCCCCCAAGAGACCCAGTACTTC
TRBD2	many	TRBV20-1	TRBJ2-5	CSARDLAGAGETQYF	TGCAGTGCTAGAGACTTAGCGGGAGCGGGAGAGACCCAGTACTTC
NA	NA	TRBV7-9	TRBJ2-1	CASSLKSYRVGNEQFF	TGTGCCAGCAGCTTAAAGTCCTACAGGGTAGGCAATGAGCAGTTCTTC
NA	few	TRBV14	TRBJ1-2	CASSQRQFYGYTF	TGTGCCAGCAGCCAAAGACAGTTCTATGGCTACACCTTC
NA	few	TRBV5-1	TRBJ2-1	CASSSVASYNEQFF	TGCGCCAGCAGCTCTGTGGCCTCCTACAATGAGCAGTTCTTC
TRBD1	NA	TRBV7-8	TRBJ2-7	CASSLTDRAHEQYF	TGTGCCAGCAGCTTGACGGACAGGGCCCACGAGCAGTACTTC
TRBD1	many	TRBV5-6	TRBJ2-7	CASRPSGTGNMYEQYF	TGTGCCAGCAGGCCCTCCGGGACAGGGAATATGTACGAGCAGTACTTC
TRBD1	few	TRBV3-1	TRBJ2-2	CASSLRGSNTGELFF	TGTGCCAGCAGCCTCAGGGGGTCGAACACCGGGGAGCTGTTTTTT
NA	many	TRBV5-1	TRBJ1-3	CASSLFWGSSGNTIYF	TGCGCCAGCAGCTTGTTTTGGGGGAGCTCTGGAAACACCATATATTTT
NA	many	TRBV6-4	TRBJ2-3	CASSEGTTSTDTQYF	TGTGCCAGCAGTGAAGGGACAACTAGCACAGATACGCAGTATTTT
TRBD1	many	TRBV20-1	TRBJ1-5	CSARGRGQTSNQPQHF	TGCAGTGCTAGAGGGAGGGGACAGACTAGCAATCAGCCCCAGCATTTT
TRBD2	many	TRBV25-1	TRBJ2-7	CASSESAGGIYEQYF	TGTGCCAGCAGTGAATCAGCGGGGGGGATATACGAGCAGTACTTC
TRBD1	many	TRBV14	TRBJ2-3	CASSSLGQGTDTQYF	TGTGCCAGCAGCTCTTTGGGACAGGGGACAGATACGCAGTATTTT
NA	few	TRBV27	TRBJ2-5	CASSHGGARTRETQYF	TGTGCCAGCAGCCATGGGGGGGCTCGTACAAGAGAGACCCAGTACTTC
TRBD2	many	TRBV9	TRBJ2-2	CASSAAGAGELFF	TGTGCCAGCAGCGCTGCGGGGGCCGGGGAGCTGTTTTTT
TRBD1	few	TRBV5-1	TRBJ2-5	CASTPMGTEEETQYF	TGCGCCAGCACTCCCATGGGGACAGAAGAAGAGACCCAGTACTTC
NA	many	TRBV2	TRBJ1-2	CASSIGAYGYTF	TGTGCCAGCAGTATAGGGGCTTATGGCTACACCTTC
NA	few	TRBV10-3	TRBJ2-7	CAISESQGLVYEQYF	TGTGCCATCAGTGAGTCACAGGGACTGGTCTACGAGCAGTACTTC
TRBD1	NA	TRBV7-3	TRBJ2-2	CASSRDRVAQDTGELFF	TGTGCCAGCAGCCGGGACAGGGTCGCCCAGGACACCGGGGAGCTGTTTTTT
NA	many	TRBV10-3	TRBJ2-3	CAISESAGRDTQYF	TGTGCCATCAGTGAGTCGGCAGGGCGGGATACGCAGTATTTT
NA	few	TRBV5-1	TRBJ2-5	CASSSQGSETQYF	TGCGCCAGCAGCTCACAGGGTTCGGAGACCCAGTACTTC
TRBD2	NA	TRBV7-9	TRBJ2-5	CASSTGLAKETQYF	TGTGCCAGCAGCACGGGACTAGCGAAAGAGACCCAGTACTTC
TRBD1	many	TRBV2	TRBJ1-1	CASSQQGMNTEAFF	TGTGCCAGCAGCCAACAGGGGATGAACACTGAAGCTTTCTTT
TRBD2	many	TRBV7-2	TRBJ2-3	CASSLSGTSGTDTQYF	TGTGCCAGCAGCTTAAGTGGCACTAGCGGTACAGATACGCAGTATTTT
TRBD1	once	TRBV2	TRBJ2-5	CASSVEGATETQYF	TGTGCCAGCAGTGTCGAGGGGGCAACGGAGACCCAGTACTTC
NA	many	TRBV3-1	TRBJ2-7	CASSQVFYEQYF	TGTGCCAGCAGCCAAGTATTCTACGAGCAGTACTTC